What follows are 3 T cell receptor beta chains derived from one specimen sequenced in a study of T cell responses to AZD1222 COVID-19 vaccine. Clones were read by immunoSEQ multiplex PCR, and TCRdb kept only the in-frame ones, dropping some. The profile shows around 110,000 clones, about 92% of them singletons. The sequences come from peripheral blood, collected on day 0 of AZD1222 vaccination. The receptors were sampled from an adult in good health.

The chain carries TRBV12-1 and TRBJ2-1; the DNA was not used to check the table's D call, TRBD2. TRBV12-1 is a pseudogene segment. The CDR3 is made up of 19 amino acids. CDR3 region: CASSRLNSGRCQFPNEQFF. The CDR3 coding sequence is TGTGCCAGCAGCCGATTAAATAGCGGGAGATGCCAATTCCCCAATGAGCAGTTCTTC.

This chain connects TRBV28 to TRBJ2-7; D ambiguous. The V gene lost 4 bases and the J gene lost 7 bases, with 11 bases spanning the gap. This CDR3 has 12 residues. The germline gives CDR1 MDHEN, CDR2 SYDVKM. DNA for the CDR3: TGTGCCAGCAGTTCACAATGGGTGGAGCAGTACTTC. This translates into CASSSQWVEQYF.

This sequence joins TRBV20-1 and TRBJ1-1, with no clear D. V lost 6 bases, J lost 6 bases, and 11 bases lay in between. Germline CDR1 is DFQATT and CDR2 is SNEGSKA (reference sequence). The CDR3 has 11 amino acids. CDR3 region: CSAPSAPEAFF. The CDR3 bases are TGCAGTGCGCCCAGCGCCCCTGAAGCTTTCTTT.